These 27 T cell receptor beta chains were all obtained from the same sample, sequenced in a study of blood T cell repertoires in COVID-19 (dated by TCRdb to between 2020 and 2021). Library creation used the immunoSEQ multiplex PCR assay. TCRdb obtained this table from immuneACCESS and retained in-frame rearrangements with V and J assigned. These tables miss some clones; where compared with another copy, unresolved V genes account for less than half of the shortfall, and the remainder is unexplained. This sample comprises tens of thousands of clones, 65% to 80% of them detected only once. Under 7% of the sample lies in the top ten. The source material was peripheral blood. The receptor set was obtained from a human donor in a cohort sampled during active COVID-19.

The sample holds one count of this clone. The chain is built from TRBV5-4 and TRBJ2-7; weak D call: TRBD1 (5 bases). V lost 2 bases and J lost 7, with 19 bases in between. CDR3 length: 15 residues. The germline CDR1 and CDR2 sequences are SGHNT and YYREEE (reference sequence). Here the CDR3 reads CASSFGQTGILEQYF. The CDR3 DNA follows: TGTGCCAGCAGCTTCGGACAAACTGGGATTTTGGAGCAGTACTTC. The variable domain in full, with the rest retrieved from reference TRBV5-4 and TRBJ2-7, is ETGVTQSPTHLIKTRGQQVTLRCSSQSGHNTVSWYQQALGQGPQFIFQYYREEENGRGNFPPRFSGLQFPNYSSELNVNALELDDSALYLCASSFGQTGILEQYFGPGTRLTVT.

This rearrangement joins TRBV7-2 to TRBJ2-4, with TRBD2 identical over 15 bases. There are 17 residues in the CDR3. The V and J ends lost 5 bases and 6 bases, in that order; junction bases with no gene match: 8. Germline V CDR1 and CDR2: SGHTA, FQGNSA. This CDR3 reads CASSVTGTSGGRNIQYF. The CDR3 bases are TGTGCCAGCAGCGTAACCGGGACTAGCGGGGGGCGAAACATTCAGTACTTC.

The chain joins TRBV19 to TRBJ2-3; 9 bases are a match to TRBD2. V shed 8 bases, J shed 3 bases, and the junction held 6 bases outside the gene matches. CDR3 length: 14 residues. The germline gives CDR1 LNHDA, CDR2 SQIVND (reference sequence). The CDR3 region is CASQAGGLTDTQYF. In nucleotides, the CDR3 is TGTGCCAGTCAGGCGGGGGGGTTGACAGATACGCAGTATTTT.

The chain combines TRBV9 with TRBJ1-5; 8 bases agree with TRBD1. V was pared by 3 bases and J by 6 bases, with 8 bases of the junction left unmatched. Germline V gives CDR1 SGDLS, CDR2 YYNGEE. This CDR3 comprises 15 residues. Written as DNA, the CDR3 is TGTGCCAGCAGCGCCGGACAGGGAGAAATTCAGCCCCAGCATTTT. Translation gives CASSAGQGEIQPQHF. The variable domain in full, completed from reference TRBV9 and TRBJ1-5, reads DSGVTQTPKHLITATGQRVTLRCSPRSGDLSVYWYQQSLDQGLQFLIQYYNGEERAKGNILERFSAQQFPDLHSELNLSSLELGDSALYFCASSAGQGEIQPQHFGDGTRLSIL.

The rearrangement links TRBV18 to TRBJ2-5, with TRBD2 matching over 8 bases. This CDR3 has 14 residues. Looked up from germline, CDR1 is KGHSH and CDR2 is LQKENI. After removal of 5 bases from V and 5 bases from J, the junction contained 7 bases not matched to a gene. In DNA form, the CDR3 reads TGTGCCAGCTCATCGGAGCGGGGGAGGGAGACCCAGTACTTC. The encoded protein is CASSSERGRETQYF.

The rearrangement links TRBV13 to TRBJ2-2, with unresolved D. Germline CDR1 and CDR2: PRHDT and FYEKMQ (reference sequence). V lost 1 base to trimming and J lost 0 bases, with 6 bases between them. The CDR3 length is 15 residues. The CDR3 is CASSLVPANTGELFF. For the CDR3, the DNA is TGTGCCAGCAGCTTAGTCCCCGCGAACACCGGGGAGCTGTTTTTT.

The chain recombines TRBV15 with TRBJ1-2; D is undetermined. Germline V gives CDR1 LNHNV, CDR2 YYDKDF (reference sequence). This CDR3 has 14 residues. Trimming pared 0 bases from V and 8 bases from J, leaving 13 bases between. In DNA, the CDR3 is TGTGCCACCAGCAGAGAGTTGAGTACCTCGGGCTACACCTTC. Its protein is CATSRELSTSGYTF. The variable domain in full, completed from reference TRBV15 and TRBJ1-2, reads DAMVIQNPRYQVTQFGKPVTLSCSQTLNHNVMYWYQQKSSQAPKLLFHYYDKDFNNEADTPDNFQSRRPNTSFCFLDIRSPGLGDTAMYLCATSRELSTSGYTFGSGTRLTVV.

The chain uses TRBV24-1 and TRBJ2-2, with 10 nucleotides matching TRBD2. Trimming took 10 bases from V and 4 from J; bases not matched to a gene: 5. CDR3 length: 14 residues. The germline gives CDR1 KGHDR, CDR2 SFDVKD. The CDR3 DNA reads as TGTGCCACTAGTAGCGGGGGGTCCACCGGGGAGCTGTTTTTT. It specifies CATSSGGSTGELFF.

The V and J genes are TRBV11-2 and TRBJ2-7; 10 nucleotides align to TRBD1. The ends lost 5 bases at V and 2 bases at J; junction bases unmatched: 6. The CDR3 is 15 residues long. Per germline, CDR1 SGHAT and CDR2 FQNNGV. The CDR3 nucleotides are TGTGCCAGCAGCCCGTGGGACAGGGGAACCTACGAGCAGTACTTC. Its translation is CASSPWDRGTYEQYF. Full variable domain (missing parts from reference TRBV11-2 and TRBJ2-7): EAGVAQSPRYKIIEKRQSVAFWCNPISGHATLYWYQQILGQGPKLLIQFQNNGVVDDSQLPKDRFSAERLKGVDSTLKIQPAKLEDSAVYLCASSPWDRGTYEQYFGPGTRLTVT.

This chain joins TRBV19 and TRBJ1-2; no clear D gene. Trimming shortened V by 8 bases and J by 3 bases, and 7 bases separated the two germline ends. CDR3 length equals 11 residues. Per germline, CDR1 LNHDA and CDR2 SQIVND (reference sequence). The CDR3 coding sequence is TGTGCCAGTTATATTGACTATGGCTACACCTTC. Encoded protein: CASYIDYGYTF.

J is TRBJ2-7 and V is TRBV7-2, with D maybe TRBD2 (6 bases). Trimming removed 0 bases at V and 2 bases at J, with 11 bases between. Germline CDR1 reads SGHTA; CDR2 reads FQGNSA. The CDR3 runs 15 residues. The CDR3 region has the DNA TGTGCCAGCAGCTTAGCCCCCACGGGAGCCTACGAGCAGTACTTC. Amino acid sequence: CASSLAPTGAYEQYF.

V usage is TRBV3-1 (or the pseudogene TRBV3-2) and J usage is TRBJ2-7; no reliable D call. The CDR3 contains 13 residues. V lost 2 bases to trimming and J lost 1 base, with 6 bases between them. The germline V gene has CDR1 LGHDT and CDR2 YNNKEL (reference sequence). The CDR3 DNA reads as TGTGCCAGCAGCCAAACTAATTCCTACGAGCAGTACTTC. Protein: CASSQTNSYEQYF.

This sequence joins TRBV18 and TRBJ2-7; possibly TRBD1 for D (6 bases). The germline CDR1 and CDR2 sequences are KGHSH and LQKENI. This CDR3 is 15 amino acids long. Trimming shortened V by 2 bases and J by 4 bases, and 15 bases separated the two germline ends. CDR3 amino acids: CASSPGDTRIYEQYF. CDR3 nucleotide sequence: TGTGCCAGCTCACCAGGGGACACTAGAATTTACGAGCAGTACTTC.

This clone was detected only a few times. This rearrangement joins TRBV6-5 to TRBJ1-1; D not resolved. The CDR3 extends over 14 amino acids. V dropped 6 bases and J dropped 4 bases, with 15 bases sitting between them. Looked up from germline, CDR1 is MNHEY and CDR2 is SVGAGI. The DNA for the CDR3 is TGTGCCAGCAGAATGACACTAGGAATCACTGAAGCTTTCTTT. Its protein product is CASRMTLGITEAFF.

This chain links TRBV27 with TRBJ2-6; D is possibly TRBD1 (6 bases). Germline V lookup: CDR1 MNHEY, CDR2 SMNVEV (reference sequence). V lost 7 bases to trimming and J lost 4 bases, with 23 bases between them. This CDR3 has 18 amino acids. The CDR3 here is CASKVTGTRGIGANVLTF. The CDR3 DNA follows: TGTGCCAGCAAAGTCACCGGGACAAGGGGTATCGGGGCCAACGTCCTGACTTTC. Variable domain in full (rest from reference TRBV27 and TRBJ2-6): EAQVTQNPRYLITVTGKKLTVTCSQNMNHEYMSWYRQDPGLGLRQIYYSMNVEVTDKGDVPEGYKVSRKEKRNFPLILESPSPNQTSLYFCASKVTGTRGIGANVLTFGAGSRLTVL.

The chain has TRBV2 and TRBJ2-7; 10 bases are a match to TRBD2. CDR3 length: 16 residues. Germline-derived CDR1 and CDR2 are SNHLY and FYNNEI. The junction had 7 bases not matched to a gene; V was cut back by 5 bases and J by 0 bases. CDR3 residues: CASSRTSGFNSYEQYF. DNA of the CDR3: TGTGCCAGCAGTCGGACTAGCGGATTCAACTCCTACGAGCAGTACTTC.

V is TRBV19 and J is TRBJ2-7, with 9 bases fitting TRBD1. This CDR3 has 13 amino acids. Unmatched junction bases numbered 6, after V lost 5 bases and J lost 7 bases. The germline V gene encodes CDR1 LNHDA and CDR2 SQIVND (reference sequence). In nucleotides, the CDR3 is TGTGCCAGTAGTTCCGGGACAGGGTTTGAGCAGTACTTC. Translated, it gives CASSSGTGFEQYF.

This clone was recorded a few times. The CDR3 region is CASSLQGSYGYTF. The CDR3 coding sequence is TGCGCCAGCAGCTTGCAGGGGTCCTATGGCTACACCTTC. V usage is TRBV5-1 and J usage is TRBJ1-2; a possible D gene is TRBD1 (6 bases). The germline gives CDR1 SGHRS, CDR2 YFSETQ. The CDR3 loop spans 13 amino acids. The V end lost 1 base, the J end lost 4 bases, and 8 bases lay between the germline ends.

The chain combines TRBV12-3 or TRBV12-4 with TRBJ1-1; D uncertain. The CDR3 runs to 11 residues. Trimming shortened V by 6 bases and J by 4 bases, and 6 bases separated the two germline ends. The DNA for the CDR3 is TGTGCCAGCAGCCGGGGCACTGAAGCTTTCTTT. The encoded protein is CASSRGTEAFF.

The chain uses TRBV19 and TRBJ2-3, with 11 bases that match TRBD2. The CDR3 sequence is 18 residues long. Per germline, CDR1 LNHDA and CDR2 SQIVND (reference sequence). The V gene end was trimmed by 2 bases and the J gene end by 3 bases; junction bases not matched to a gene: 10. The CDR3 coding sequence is TGTGCCAGTAGTATAAAGGCGACTAGCGGGATGACGACAGATACGCAGTATTTT. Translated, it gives CASSIKATSGMTTDTQYF.

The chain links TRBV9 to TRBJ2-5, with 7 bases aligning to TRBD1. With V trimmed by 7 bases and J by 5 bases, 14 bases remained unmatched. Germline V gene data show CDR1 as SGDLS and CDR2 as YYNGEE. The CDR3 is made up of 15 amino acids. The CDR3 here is CASARDSPPGETQYF. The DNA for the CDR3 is TGTGCCAGCGCTAGGGACAGCCCGCCGGGGGAGACCCAGTACTTC. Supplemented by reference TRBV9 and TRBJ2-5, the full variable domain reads DSGVTQTPKHLITATGQRVTLRCSPRSGDLSVYWYQQSLDQGLQFLIQYYNGEERAKGNILERFSAQQFPDLHSELNLSSLELGDSALYFCASARDSPPGETQYFGPGTRLLVL.

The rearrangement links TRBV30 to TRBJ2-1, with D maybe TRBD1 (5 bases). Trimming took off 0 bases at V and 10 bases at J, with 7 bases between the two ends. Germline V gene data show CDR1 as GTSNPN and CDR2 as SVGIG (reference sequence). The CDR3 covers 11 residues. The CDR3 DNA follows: TGTGCCTGGAGTGTTGGGGCCGAGCAGTTCTTC. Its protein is CAWSVGAEQFF.

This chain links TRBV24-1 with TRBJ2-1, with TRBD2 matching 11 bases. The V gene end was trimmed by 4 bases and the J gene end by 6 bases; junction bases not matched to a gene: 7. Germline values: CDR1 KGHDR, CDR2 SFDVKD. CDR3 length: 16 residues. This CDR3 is CATSETGTSGFNEQFF. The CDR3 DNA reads TGTGCCACCAGTGAGACCGGGACTAGCGGTTTCAATGAGCAGTTCTTC.

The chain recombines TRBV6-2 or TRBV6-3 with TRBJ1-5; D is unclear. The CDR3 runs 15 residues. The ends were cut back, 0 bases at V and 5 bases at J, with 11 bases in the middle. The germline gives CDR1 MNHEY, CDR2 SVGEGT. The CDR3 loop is CASSYSNRLDQPQHF. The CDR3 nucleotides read TGTGCCAGCAGTTACTCGAACAGATTAGATCAGCCCCAGCATTTT.

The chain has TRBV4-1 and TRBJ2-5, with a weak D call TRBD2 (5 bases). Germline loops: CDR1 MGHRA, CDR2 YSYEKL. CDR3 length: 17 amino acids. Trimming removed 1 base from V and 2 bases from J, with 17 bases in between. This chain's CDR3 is CASSQARTRPGQETQYF. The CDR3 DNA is TGCGCCAGCAGCCAAGCCCGGACTCGTCCCGGTCAAGAGACCCAGTACTTC.

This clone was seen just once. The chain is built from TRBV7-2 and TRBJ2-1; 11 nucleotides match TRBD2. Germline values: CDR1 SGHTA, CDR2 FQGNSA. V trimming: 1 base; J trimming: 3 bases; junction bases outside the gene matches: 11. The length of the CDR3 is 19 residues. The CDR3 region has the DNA TGTGCCAGCAGCTTAGGGCGGCTAGCGGGGGGAGCTGGCTACAATGAGCAGTTCTTC. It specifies CASSLGRLAGGAGYNEQFF. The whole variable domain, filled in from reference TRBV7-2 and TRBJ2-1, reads GAGVSQSPSNKVTEKGKDVELRCDPISGHTALYWYRQSLGQGLEFLIYFQGNSAPDKSGLPSDRFSAERTGGSVSTLTIQRTQQEDSAVYLCASSLGRLAGGAGYNEQFFGPGTRLTVL.

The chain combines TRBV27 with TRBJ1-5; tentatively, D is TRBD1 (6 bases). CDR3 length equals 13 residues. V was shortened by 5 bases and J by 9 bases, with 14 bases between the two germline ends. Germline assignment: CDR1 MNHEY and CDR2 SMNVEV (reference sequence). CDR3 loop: CASSQDRRRPQHF. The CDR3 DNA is TGTGCCAGCAGTCAGGACAGAAGGAGGCCCCAGCATTTT.